This passage covers 6 T cell receptor beta chains from one sample sequenced in a study of blood T cell repertoires in COVID-19. Generated by immunoSEQ multiplex PCR, the TCRdb table keeps only in-frame clones and is missing some. Among around 250,000 clones listed, approximately 86% were seen once. Sequencing was done on a sample of peripheral blood. The receptor set was obtained from a woman in her 70s with active or convalescent COVID-19.

CDR3 region: CASSRDRDNQPQHF. In DNA, the CDR3 is TGTGCCAGCAGCCGGGACAGGGACAATCAGCCCCAGCATTTT. This chain uses TRBV5-5 with TRBJ1-5; TRBD1 matches at 9 bases. Germline V gene lookup returns CDR1 SGHKS and CDR2 YYEKEE (reference sequence). This CDR3 comprises 14 residues. V dropped 4 bases and J dropped 3; count of bases not matched to a gene: 2.

The J gene is TRBJ1-4, the V gene TRBV6-5, with D perhaps matching TRBD1 (6 bases). V dropped 7 bases and J dropped 8 bases, with 17 bases sitting between them. The CDR3 has 14 amino acids. Germline V gene lookup returns CDR1 MNHEY and CDR2 SVGAGI. CDR3 DNA sequence: TGTGCCAGCACTAAGAGGGGGTTTGGAGAAAAACTGTTTTTT. It is translated as CASTKRGFGEKLFF.

This clone was counted once. The gene calls are TRBV7-2 and TRBJ2-7, with a tentative D call TRBD1 (5 bases). Germline CDR1 is SGHTA and CDR2 is FQGNSA. V dropped 6 bases and J dropped 3 bases, with 9 bases sitting between them. The CDR3 contains 12 residues. The CDR3 DNA follows: TGTGCCAGCAGATCAGGGCTCTACGAGCAGTACTTC. Translation: CASRSGLYEQYF.

Remarks on this clone: Other DNA sequences within the sample encode an identical CDR3. The chain couples TRBV18 to TRBJ1-2; 7 bases are shared with TRBD1. CDR3 length equals 13 residues. Germline CDR1 reads KGHSH; CDR2 reads LQKENI. J was trimmed by 6 bases and V by 1 base; bases with no gene match: 2. CDR3 loop: CASSPRTGDGYTF. CDR3 DNA: TGTGCCAGCTCACCACGAACAGGGGATGGCTACACCTTC.

The CDR3 loop is CASSPREVLHANEQFF. CDR3 DNA: TGTGCCAGCTCACCAAGAGAGGTCCTTCACGCCAATGAGCAGTTCTTC. V gene TRBV18 combines with J gene TRBJ2-1; D not certain. Germline V lookup: CDR1 KGHSH, CDR2 LQKENI. The CDR3 covers 16 residues. V was shortened by 2 bases and J by 6 bases, with 17 bases between the two germline ends.

The chain joins TRBV4-2 to TRBJ1-3, with D hard to call. There are 15 residues in the CDR3. The V end was cut by 1 base, the J end by 4 bases, with 11 bases between. CDR1 and CDR2 (germline): LGHNA, YNFKEQ. DNA of the CDR3: TGTGCCAGCAGCCAAGGAACATTGGGCGGAAACACCATATATTTT. Translation: CASSQGTLGGNTIYF.